A single sample gave rise to the 4 T cell receptor beta chains below, sequenced in a study of blood T cells in healthy people across ages. Then a second PCR, running about 7 to 11 cycles, was carried out with a sample-barcoded 5' primer and a J-beta primer mix. MiXCR, applied by TCRdb to the 5' RACE reads, yields one record per CDR3 protein. Seen here are approximately 780,000 distinct CDR3 sequences, roughly 25% observed once, and the top ten hold approximately 2.9%. A further study also used this sample, focusing on T cells of mothers and their children.

Material: blood. The receptors were gathered from a boy under 18 in good health.

This clonotype was counted between two and nine times. The chain couples TRBV4-1 to TRBJ2-7; 7 nucleotides line up with TRBD1. Germline CDR1 and CDR2: MGHRA and YSYEKL. Trimming cost V 3 bases and J 0 bases; bases outside gene matches: 8. This CDR3 is built from 16 residues. The chain's CDR3 is CASSHRDSLDSYEQYF. The CDR3 DNA is TGCGCCAGCAGCCACCGGGACAGCCTGGACTCCTACGAGCAGTACTTC.

The chain joins TRBV29-1 to TRBJ1-4; unclear D gene. The CDR3 totals 12 residues. CDR1 and CDR2 (germline): SQVTM, ANQGSEA. V lost 7 bases, J lost 5 bases, and 11 bases lay in between. The CDR3 DNA sequence: TGCAGCGGCGGGGTCTCCAATGAAAAACTGTTTTTT. Amino acids: CSGGVSNEKLFF.

The chain carries TRBV15 and TRBJ2-4, with D unclear. CDR1 is LNHNV, CDR2 YYDKDF, per germline (reference sequence). The CDR3 extends over 17 amino acids. The V end lost 0 bases, the J end lost 3 bases, and 15 bases lay between the germline ends. The CDR3 nucleotides are TGTGCCACCAGCAGAGATCAGGCGGAACTAATCAAAAACATTCAGTACTTC. Protein: CATSRDQAELIKNIQYF.

This clonotype appeared many times. The rearrangement links TRBV4-1 to TRBJ2-7; 9 nucleotides align to TRBD2. V shed 0 bases and J 7 bases; nucleotides not matched to a gene: 10. Germline V CDR1 and CDR2: MGHRA, YSYEKL. The length of the CDR3 is 16 residues. The CDR3 here is CASSQDRRGGAREQYF. The DNA of the CDR3 is TGCGCCAGCAGCCAAGACCGTCGCGGGGGGGCTAGGGAGCAGTACTTC.